This entry describes one TCR beta chain. No antigen is known for it. The sample originates from a study of blood T cells in healthy people across ages. Study observations and caveats: Across the age range, TCR beta diversity per million T cells fell in a roughly linear way.

The authors ran a second PCR of about 7 to 12 cycles using a sample-barcoded 5' primer and a J-beta primer mix. One entry per CDR3 protein, called by TCRdb with MiXCR from the 5' RACE reads. The sample has more than 700,000 distinct CDR3 sequences, 53% seen once; the top ten hold about 42%. This CDR3 is built from 15 residues. The germline gives CDR1 SGHNT, CDR2 YYREEE (reference sequence). Total RNA amounts of at least 5 micrograms were extracted per sample. The chain recombines TRBV5-4 with TRBJ2-4, with 12 bases identical to TRBD2. TRBJ2-7 explains the end of the DNA better; the J call may be wrong. The sequenced material came from blood. The receptor comes from an elderly man in good health. The CDR3 region is CASSPRTSGMYEQYF. CDR3 bases: TGTGCCAGCAGCCCACGGACTAGCGGGATGTACGAGCAGTACTTC.